This is a list of T cell receptor beta chains from one sample in a study of T cells in Graves' hyperthyroidism and ophthalmopathy. MiXCR, applied by TCRdb to the multiplex PCR reads, yields one record per CDR3 protein. This sample carries roughly 720,000 distinct CDR3 sequences, 17% of them seen once, and the ten largest clones take 15%. Sequenced material: blood. Every receptor here comes from a man between 45 and 60 years old with Graves' hyperthyroidism. The CDR3 runs from the conserved cysteine through the conserved F or W. Each record gives: V gene, D gene, J gene, clone size, CDR3 protein, CDR3 DNA. D genes are given only for firm matches. Size is omitted from some rows. Given values are once, few, many or a class for expanded clones.

>TRBV19|.|TRBJ2-1|.
CASRDTSARDEQFF
TGTGCCAGTCGGGACACCTCGGCACGGGATGAGCAGTTCTTC
>TRBV6-1|TRBD2|TRBJ2-7|many
CASSSRLAGLHEQYF
TGTGCCAGCAGTTCAAGACTAGCGGGTCTACACGAGCAGTACTTC
>TRBV16|.|TRBJ1-5|many
CASSQLRGSGRQPQHF
TGTGCCAGCAGCCAATTAAGGGGTTCGGGTAGACAGCCCCAGCATTTT
>TRBV24-1|.|TRBJ2-1|.
CATSDPDSTSYNEQFF
TGTGCCACCAGTGATCCTGACAGTACCTCCTACAATGAGCAGTTCTTC
>TRBV10-3|.|TRBJ1-4|many
CAIRGGVGEKLFF
TGTGCCATCAGGGGAGGGGTTGGTGAAAAACTGTTTTTT
>TRBV6-5|.|TRBJ2-7|many
CASSYSPLTGGEQYF
TGTGCCAGCAGTTACTCCCCTTTGACGGGTGGTGAGCAGTACTTC
>TRBV6-2/TRBV6-3|TRBD1|TRBJ1-5|.
CASTPDRSSNQPQHF
TGTGCCAGCACCCCGGACAGGAGCTCCAATCAGCCCCAGCATTTT
>TRBV29-1|TRBD1|TRBJ1-1|few
CSVEEAEQGATEAFF
TGCAGCGTTGAAGAAGCGGAACAGGGGGCCACTGAAGCTTTCTTT
>TRBV6-1|TRBD1|TRBJ1-2|.
CASSPGQGGVRGYTF
TGTGCCAGCAGCCCCGGACAGGGCGGAGTGCGGGGCTACACCTTC
>TRBV5-1|.|TRBJ2-1|many
CASSARQGGSYNEQFF
TGCGCCAGCAGCGCCAGACAGGGAGGGAGCTACAATGAGCAGTTCTTC
>TRBV28|TRBD2|TRBJ2-1|many
CASSPRGTSEDEQFF
TGTGCCAGCAGTCCAAGGGGGACTAGCGAGGATGAGCAGTTCTTC
>TRBV13|TRBD1|TRBJ1-1|few
CASSFNPAGGKSGTEAFF
TGTGCCAGCAGCTTCAATCCTGCAGGGGGCAAATCGGGTACTGAAGCTTTCTTT
>TRBV10-3|.|TRBJ2-1|few
CAISEGLLKYNEQFF
TGTGCCATCAGTGAAGGTCTGCTTAAGTACAATGAGCAGTTCTTC
>TRBV6-1|TRBD1|TRBJ1-4|.
CASRSGQAVFF
TGTGCCAGCAGATCCGGACAGGCGGTGTTTTTT
>TRBV27|.|TRBJ2-7|many
CASSSIGPYEQYF
TGTGCCAGCAGTTCCATCGGGCCATACGAGCAGTACTTC